Listed here are 5 T cell receptor beta chains from one sample, sequenced in a study of shared clonotypes between healthy human individuals. Sequencing was performed with immunoSEQ multiplex PCR; in TCRdb, only in-frame clones are kept and a portion is missing. The table lists under 2.5 million clones, under 95% of them singletons. Sequenced material: naive CD4+ T cells from PBMCs. Subset indicated: CD45RA+ positively selected. The receptors originated from a man between 18 and 35 years old in good health. Some clones in this sample may be carry-over from other donors' samples.

As for this clone: Other DNA variants within this sample encode the same CDR3. The rearrangement joins TRBV6-5 to TRBJ1-3, with D perhaps TRBD1 (6 bases). With 0 bases removed from V and 0 bases from J, the gap between germline ends came to 6 bases. Germline-derived CDR1 and CDR2 are MNHEY and SVGAGI. CDR3 length equals 15 residues. The CDR3 region has the DNA TGTGCCAGCAGTTACTCGACAGGCTCTGGAAACACCATATATTTT. Protein sequence: CASSYSTGSGNTIYF.

This clone was observed a few times. This sample includes further DNA sequences coding for the same CDR3. This chain uses TRBV18 with TRBJ1-5; no definite D call. From germline, CDR1 is KGHSH and CDR2 LQKENI. The CDR3 is 13 amino acids. V lost 3 bases and J 5 bases, leaving 8 bases between the germline ends. The CDR3 sequence: CASSPSQDQPQHF. As DNA, the CDR3 is TGTGCCAGCTCACCGAGCCAGGATCAGCCCCAGCATTTT.

J is TRBJ2-1 and V is TRBV6-6; TRBD2 is a possible D gene (5 bases). Trimming cost V 0 bases and J 7 bases, with 13 bases left between them. CDR3 length: 15 residues. From germline, CDR1 is MNHNY and CDR2 SVGAGI (reference sequence). The CDR3, as DNA: TGTGCCAGCAGTTACTCCTGGGCTAGCAAGAATGAGCAGTTCTTC. Translation: CASSYSWASKNEQFF.

The gene calls are TRBV7-2 and TRBJ2-5; D is perhaps TRBD1 or TRBD2 (5 bases each). The CDR3 is made up of 14 amino acids. Germline CDR1 reads SGHTA; CDR2 reads FQGNSA. The V and J ends lost 1 base and 5 bases respectively, with 11 bases between them. This CDR3 is CASSLGVGTETQYF. The DNA of the CDR3 is TGTGCCAGCAGCTTAGGGGTAGGGACGGAGACCCAGTACTTC.

Only one count was recorded for this clone. This chain links TRBV4-2 with TRBJ1-6; a weak D match, TRBD1 (5 bases). CDR1 and CDR2 from the germline V gene are LGHNA and YNFKEQ. V lost 1 base, J lost 10 bases, and 17 bases lay in between. This CDR3 is built from 16 residues. CDR3 in DNA: TGTGCCAGCAGCCAAGTTAGTTCAGGGCTCGGGTCACCCCTCCACTTT. Amino acids: CASSQVSSGLGSPLHF.